This TCR beta chain derives from a study of T cells in Graves' hyperthyroidism and ophthalmopathy. At least 3 on the Clinical Activity Score was recorded for ophthalmopathy patients, who also had NOSPECS grade at least 4 and duration under 3 months. Patients with uncontrolled infections, other autoimmune diseases, pregnancy or lactation were excluded. Amplification yielded TCR beta CDR3 regions, with RNA transcripts as the source. First-round RT-PCR targeting the TCR CDR3 was performed with the HTBI primer set. TCRdb re-analysed the multiplex PCR reads in MiXCR, keeping a single row per CDR3 protein. This sample has a few hundred thousand distinct CDR3 sequences; 15% to 20% occur once, and the top ten carry approximately 30%. The germline V gene encodes CDR1 SNHLY and CDR2 FYNNEI. The CDR3 sequence is 14 residues long. J gave up 2 bases and V 6 bases, and 6 bases lay outside the gene matches.

The sequencing sample was made of blood. V is TRBV2 and J is TRBJ2-7; 8 bases match TRBD2. The TCR was taken from a woman in her 30s with Graves' ophthalmopathy. CDR3 nucleotide sequence: TGTGCCAGCAGCGGCGGGGGGTTCACCTACGAGCAGTACTTC. Translated, it gives CASSGGGFTYEQYF.